The clone carrying this TCR beta chain appeared many times. Its antigen remains unknown. Individual cDNA molecules were tagged with unique molecular identifiers. One entry per CDR3 protein, called by TCRdb with MiXCR from the 5' RACE reads. The repertoire has tens of thousands of distinct CDR3 sequences, around 16% of them found once; the top ten carry roughly 4.3%. After removal of 5 bases from V and 4 bases from J, the junction contained 5 bases not matched to a gene. The CDR3 length is 14 residues. Per germline, CDR1 DFQATT and CDR2 SNEGSKA (reference sequence). The data originate from a study of early T cells in non-severe SARS-CoV-2 infection. Across the study: Bulk RNA taken from unsorted whole blood was sequenced, leaving chains unpaired.

Study-level results: Clonotype matching in VDJdb favored anti-spike CD8 responses and did not capture private and CD4 specificities.

This receptor was identified in an adult who was a healthcare worker with PCR-confirmed SARS-CoV-2 infection or an uninfected control (not recorded which). The chain employs TRBV20-1 and TRBJ2-1; 10 bases agree with TRBD2. The source was whole blood, collected at baseline. The DNA for the CDR3 is TGCAGTGCTCCGAAGCGGGGGGGATACAATGAGCAGTTCTTC. This gives the protein CSAPKRGGYNEQFF.